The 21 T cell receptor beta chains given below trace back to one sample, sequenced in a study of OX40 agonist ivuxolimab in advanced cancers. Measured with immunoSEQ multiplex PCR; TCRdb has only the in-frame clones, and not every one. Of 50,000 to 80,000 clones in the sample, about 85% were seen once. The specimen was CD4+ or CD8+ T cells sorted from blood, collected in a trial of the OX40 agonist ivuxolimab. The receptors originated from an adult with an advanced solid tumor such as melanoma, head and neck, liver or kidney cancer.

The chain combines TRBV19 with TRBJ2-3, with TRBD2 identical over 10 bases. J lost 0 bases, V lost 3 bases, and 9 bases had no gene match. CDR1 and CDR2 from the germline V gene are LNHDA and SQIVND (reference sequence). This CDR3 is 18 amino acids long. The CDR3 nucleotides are TGTGCCAGTAGTATCCCCCTAGCGGGAGTTGGCAGCACAGATACGCAGTATTTT. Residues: CASSIPLAGVGSTDTQYF.

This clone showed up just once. The CDR3 sequence is CASSPDRGRAEQFF. In DNA, the CDR3 is TGTGCCAGCTCACCGGACAGGGGGCGGGCTGAGCAGTTCTTC. The chain couples TRBV18 to TRBJ2-1; 11 positions match TRBD1. This CDR3 is 14 amino acids long. Germline V CDR1 and CDR2: KGHSH, LQKENI. V shed 3 bases and J 9 bases; nucleotides not matched to a gene: 4.

The CDR3 sequence: CATSRDWGSSYEQYF. The CDR3, as DNA: TGTGCCACCAGCAGAGATTGGGGCAGCTCCTACGAGCAGTACTTC. The chain combines TRBV15 with TRBJ2-7; tentatively, D is TRBD1 (5 bases). Trimming took 0 bases from V and 0 from J, leaving 9 bases between them. The V gene's germline CDR1 is LNHNV and CDR2 YYDKDF (reference sequence). The length of the CDR3 is 15 residues.

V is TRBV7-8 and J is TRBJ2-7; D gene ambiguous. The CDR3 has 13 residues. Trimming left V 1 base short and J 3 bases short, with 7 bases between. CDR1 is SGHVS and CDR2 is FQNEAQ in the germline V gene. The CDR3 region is CASSLELHYEQYF. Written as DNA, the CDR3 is TGTGCCAGCAGCTTAGAGTTACACTACGAGCAGTACTTC.

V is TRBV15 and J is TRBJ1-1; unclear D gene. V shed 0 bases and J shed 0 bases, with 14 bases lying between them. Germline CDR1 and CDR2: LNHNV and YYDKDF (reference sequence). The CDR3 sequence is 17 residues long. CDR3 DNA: TGTGCCACCAGCAGAGATAGGAATATCGCTATGAACACTGAAGCTTTCTTT. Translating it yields CATSRDRNIAMNTEAFF.

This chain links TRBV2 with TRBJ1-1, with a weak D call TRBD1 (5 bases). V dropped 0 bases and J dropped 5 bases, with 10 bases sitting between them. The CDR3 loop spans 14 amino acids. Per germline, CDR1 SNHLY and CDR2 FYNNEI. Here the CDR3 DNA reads TGTGCCAGCAGTGAAGCGAAGGGGAAAACTGAAGCTTTCTTT. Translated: CASSEAKGKTEAFF.

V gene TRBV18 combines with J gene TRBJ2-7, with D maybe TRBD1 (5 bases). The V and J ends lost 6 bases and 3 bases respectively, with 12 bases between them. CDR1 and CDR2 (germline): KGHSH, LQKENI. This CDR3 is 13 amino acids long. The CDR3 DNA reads TGTGCCAGCTCGGCTAATAGGGGCTACGAGCAGTACTTC. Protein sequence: CASSANRGYEQYF.

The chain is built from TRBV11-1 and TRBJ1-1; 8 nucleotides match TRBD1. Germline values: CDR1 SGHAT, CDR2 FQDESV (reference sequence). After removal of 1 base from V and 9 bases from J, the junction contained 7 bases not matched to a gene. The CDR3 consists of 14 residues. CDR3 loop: CASSLGQGHGKAFF. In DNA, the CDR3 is TGTGCCAGCAGCTTAGGACAGGGGCACGGAAAAGCTTTCTTT.

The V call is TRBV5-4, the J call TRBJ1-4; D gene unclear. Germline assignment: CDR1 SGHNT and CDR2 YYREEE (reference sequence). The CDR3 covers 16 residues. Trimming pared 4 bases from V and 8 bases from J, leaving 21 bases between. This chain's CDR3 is CASSAVGSPNGEKLFF. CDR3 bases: TGTGCCAGCAGCGCCGTTGGGAGTCCAAATGGGGAAAAACTGTTTTTT.

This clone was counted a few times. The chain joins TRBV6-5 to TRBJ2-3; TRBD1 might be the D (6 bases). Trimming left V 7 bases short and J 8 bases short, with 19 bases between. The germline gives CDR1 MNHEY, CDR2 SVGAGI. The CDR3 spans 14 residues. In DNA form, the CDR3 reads TGTGCCAGCACCGCGAGGGGGAACTGGGGTACGCAGTATTTT. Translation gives CASTARGNWGTQYF.

In nucleotides, the CDR3 is TGTGCCAGCAGACCCGGGACAGGGGGATCACCTGAAGCTTTCTTT. Protein product: CASRPGTGGSPEAFF. The chain links TRBV5-4 to TRBJ1-1, with 11 bases matching TRBD1. The CDR3 has 15 residues. V shed 5 bases and J 6 bases; nucleotides not matched to a gene: 9. The germline V gene has CDR1 SGHNT and CDR2 YYREEE (reference sequence). Complete variable domain (other parts from reference TRBV5-4 and TRBJ1-1): ETGVTQSPTHLIKTRGQQVTLRCSSQSGHNTVSWYQQALGQGPQFIFQYYREEENGRGNFPPRFSGLQFPNYSSELNVNALELDDSALYLCASRPGTGGSPEAFFGQGTRLTVV.

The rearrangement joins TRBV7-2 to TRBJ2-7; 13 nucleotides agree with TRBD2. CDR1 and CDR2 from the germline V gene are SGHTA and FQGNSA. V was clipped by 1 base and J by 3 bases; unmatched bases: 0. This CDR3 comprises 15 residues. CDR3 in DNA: TGTGCCAGCAGCTTAGGGACTAGCGGGAGCTACGAGCAGTACTTC. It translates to CASSLGTSGSYEQYF.

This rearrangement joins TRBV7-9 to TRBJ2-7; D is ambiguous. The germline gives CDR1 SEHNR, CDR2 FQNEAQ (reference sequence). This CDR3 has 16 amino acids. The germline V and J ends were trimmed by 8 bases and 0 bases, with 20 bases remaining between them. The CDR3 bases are TGTGCCAGCGGGCTTCGACGCTCGGCGAGCTCCTACGAGCAGTACTTC. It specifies CASGLRRSASSYEQYF. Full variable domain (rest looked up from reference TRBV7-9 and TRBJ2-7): DTGVSQNPRHKITKRGQNVTFRCDPISEHNRLYWYRQTLGQGPEFLTYFQNEAQLEKSRLLSDRFSAERPKGSFSTLEIQRTEQGDSAMYLCASGLRRSASSYEQYFGPGTRLTVT.

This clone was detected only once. The CDR3 is CASSPQMGGELFF. The CDR3 nucleotides read TGTGCCAGCAGCCCCCAGATGGGCGGGGAGCTGTTTTTT. V is TRBV7-2 and J is TRBJ2-2; D ambiguous. The V gene's germline CDR1 is SGHTA and CDR2 FQGNSA. The CDR3 covers 13 residues. Trimming left V 5 bases short and J 7 bases short, with 11 bases between.

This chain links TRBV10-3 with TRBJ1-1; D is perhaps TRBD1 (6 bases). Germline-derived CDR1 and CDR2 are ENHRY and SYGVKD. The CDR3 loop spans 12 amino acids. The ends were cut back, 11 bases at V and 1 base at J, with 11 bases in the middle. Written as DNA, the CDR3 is TGTGCCTTCGGACAGTCGAACACTGAAGCTTTCTTT. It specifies CAFGQSNTEAFF.

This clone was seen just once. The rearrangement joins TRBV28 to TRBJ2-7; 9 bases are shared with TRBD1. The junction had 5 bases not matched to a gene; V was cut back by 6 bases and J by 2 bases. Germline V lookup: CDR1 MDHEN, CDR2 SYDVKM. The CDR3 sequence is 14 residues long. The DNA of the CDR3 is TGTGCCAGCAGGGGACAGGGAGGGCCCTACGAGCAGTACTTC. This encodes CASRGQGGPYEQYF.

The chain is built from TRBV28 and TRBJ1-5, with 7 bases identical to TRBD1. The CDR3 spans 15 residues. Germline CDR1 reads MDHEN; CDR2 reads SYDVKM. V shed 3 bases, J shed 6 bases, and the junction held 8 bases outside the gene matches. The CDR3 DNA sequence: TGTGCCAGCAGTTTGCCCTTAGGGGGCTCTCAGCCCCAGCATTTT. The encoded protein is CASSLPLGGSQPQHF. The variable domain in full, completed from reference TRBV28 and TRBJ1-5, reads DVKVTQSSRYLVKRTGEKVFLECVQDMDHENMFWYRQDPGLGLRLIYFSYDVKMKEKGDIPEGYSVSREKKERFSLILESASTNQTSMYLCASSLPLGGSQPQHFGDGTRLSIL.

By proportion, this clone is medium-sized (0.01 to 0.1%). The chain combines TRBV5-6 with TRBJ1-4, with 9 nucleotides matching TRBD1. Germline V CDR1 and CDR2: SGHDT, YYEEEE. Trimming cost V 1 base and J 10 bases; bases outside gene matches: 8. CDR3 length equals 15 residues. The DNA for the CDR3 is TGTGCCAGCAGCTTGATGGGACAGGGCGAAGTAAAACTGTTTTTT. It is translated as CASSLMGQGEVKLFF.

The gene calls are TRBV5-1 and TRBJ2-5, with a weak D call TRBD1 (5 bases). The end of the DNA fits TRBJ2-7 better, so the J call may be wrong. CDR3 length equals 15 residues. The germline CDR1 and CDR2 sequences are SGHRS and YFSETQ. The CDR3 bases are TGCGCCAGCAGCTTTAGGGGCGCAACGCCCTACGAGCAGTACTTC. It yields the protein CASSFRGATPYEQYF.

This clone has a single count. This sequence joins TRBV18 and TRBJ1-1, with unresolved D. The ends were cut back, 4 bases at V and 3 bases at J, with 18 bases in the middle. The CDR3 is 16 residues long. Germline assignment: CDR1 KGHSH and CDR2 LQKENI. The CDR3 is CASSLRVGEGDTEAFF. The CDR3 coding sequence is TGTGCCAGCTCACTCCGGGTCGGGGAAGGAGACACTGAAGCTTTCTTT.

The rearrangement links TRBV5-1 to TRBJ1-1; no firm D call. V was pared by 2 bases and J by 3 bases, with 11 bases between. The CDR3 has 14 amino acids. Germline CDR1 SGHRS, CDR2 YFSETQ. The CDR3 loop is CASSLAAADTEAFF. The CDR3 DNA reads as TGCGCCAGCAGCTTAGCGGCAGCGGACACTGAAGCTTTCTTT.